The source of this T cell receptor beta chain is a study of cytomegalovirus exposure and HLA in healthy donors. It was with 60 Vbeta and 13 Jbeta primers that the PCR ran. Some clones are missing from TCRdb's copy, which holds only in-frame ones; the method was immunoSEQ multiplex PCR. The sample contains some 190,000 clones, about 81% of which appear only once. A word on this clone: Its antigen is unknown.

The CDR3 extends over 13 amino acids. Germline CDR1 and CDR2: SGHRS and YFSETQ. Trimming pared 5 bases from V and 3 bases from J, leaving 11 bases between. Regarding the study as a whole: An analysis that came later showed most CMV-associated TCR beta chains appearing HLA-restricted. Altogether, some 160 TCR beta chains were recorded as cytomegalovirus-associated.

The chain carries TRBV5-1 and TRBJ1-2, with a possible D match to TRBD1 (6 bases). This sequence was found in a man aged 40-49 years in good health and CMV-seronegative. The sequenced sample was PBMCs. The CDR3 bases are TGCGCCAGCAGGACAGGCCAAGACTATGGCTACACCTTC. Translated, it gives CASRTGQDYGYTF. Full variable domain (rest looked up from reference TRBV5-1 and TRBJ1-2): KAGVTQTPRYLIKTRGQQVTLSCSPISGHRSVSWYQQTPGQGLQFLFEYFSETQRNKGNFPGRFSGRQFSNSRSEMNVSTLELGDSALYLCASRTGQDYGYTFGSGTRLTVV.